Presented here are 9 T cell receptor beta chains from one specimen sequenced in a study of T cell repertoires in cytomegalovirus infection. Via MiXCR, TCRdb re-called the reads, giving one row per CDR3 protein. The sample yields around 770,000 distinct CDR3 sequences, around 29% seen once. These receptors have no identified antigens. Sample: cultured CD8+ T cells from PBMCs, taken from culture after CMV antigen stimulation. The source is a human donor in good health (CMV status not recorded). Some clones in this sample may be carry-over from other donors' samples.

The gene calls are TRBV7-1 and TRBJ1-5, with 8 bases that match TRBD1. TRBV7-1 is an ORF, and what it does is uncertain. The CDR3 totals 17 residues. V dropped 5 bases and J dropped 3; count of bases not matched to a gene: 12. The CDR3 is CASSRTGFLRDNQPQHF. Written as DNA, the CDR3 is TGTGCCAGCAGCCGGACAGGGTTTTTGAGGGACAATCAGCCCCAGCATTTT.

The table lists this clonotype with a few counts. The chain is built from TRBV27 and TRBJ1-5; D is unresolved. Per the germline V gene, CDR1 is MNHEY and CDR2 is SMNVEV (reference sequence). This CDR3 has 16 residues. V dropped 4 bases and J dropped 2 bases, with 15 bases sitting between them. The CDR3 is CASSSSGILRNQPQHF. The CDR3, as DNA: TGTGCCAGCAGTTCATCAGGAATCCTTCGCAATCAGCCCCAGCATTTT.

In its sample, this clonotype was seen a few times. The V call is TRBV19, the J call TRBJ2-2, with no clear D. The CDR3 covers 10 residues. V lost 7 bases to trimming and J lost 9 bases, with 6 bases between them. CDR1 is LNHDA, CDR2 SQIVND, per germline (reference sequence). CDR3 in amino acids: CASTGRELFF. DNA of the CDR3: TGTGCCAGTACCGGTAGGGAGCTGTTTTTT.

The chain couples TRBV6-2 or TRBV6-3 to TRBJ2-7; TRBD1 is a possible D gene (7 bases). The CDR3 length is 15 residues. Germline lookup yields CDR1 MNHEY and CDR2 SVGEGT. V was shortened by 2 bases and J by 1 base, with 12 bases between the two germline ends. The CDR3 reads CASSYETGTSYEQYV. CDR3 DNA sequence: TGTGCCAGCAGTTACGAGACAGGGACTTCCTACGAGCAGTACGTC.

There are a few counts of this clonotype. The J gene is TRBJ2-3, the V gene TRBV7-3; no clear D. V shed 1 base and J shed 4 bases, with 6 bases lying between them. This CDR3 contains 13 residues. Germline CDR1 and CDR2: SGHTA and FQGTGA. The CDR3 nucleotides are TGTGCCAGCAGCTTAATGGCCGCAGATACGCAGTATTTT. Translation: CASSLMAADTQYF.

This clonotype was counted ten times or more. The chain joins TRBV12-3 or TRBV12-4 to TRBJ1-2; TRBD1 is a possible D gene (6 bases). Trimming stripped 1 base from V and 10 bases from J, with 7 bases between. CDR3 length equals 11 residues. CDR3 nucleotide sequence: TGTGCCAGCAGTTTAGGACAGGACTACACCTTC. Amino acid sequence: CASSLGQDYTF.

The chain couples TRBV29-1 to TRBJ2-2; possible D gene TRBD1, 6 bases. V dropped 5 bases and J dropped 0 bases, with 13 bases sitting between them. This CDR3 comprises 15 residues. Germline values: CDR1 SQVTM, CDR2 ANQGSEA. CDR3 amino acids: CSVWGQGANTGELFF. CDR3 sequence (DNA): TGCAGCGTTTGGGGGCAGGGCGCGAACACCGGGGAGCTGTTTTTT.

The chain is built from TRBV6-1 and TRBJ1-4; tentative D call: TRBD1 (6 bases). Trimming pared 6 bases from V and 4 bases from J, leaving 18 bases between. The CDR3 sequence is 16 residues long. The germline gives CDR1 MNHNS, CDR2 SASEGT. The CDR3, as DNA: TGTGCCAGCAGAGAATTTACAGGGATTAGTAATGAAAAACTGTTTTTT. Encoded protein: CASREFTGISNEKLFF.

This clonotype is a singleton in its sample. One junction end does not reproduce the germline sequence, and a read error may be involved. CDR3 region: CAIGAGLHAVF. The CDR3 bases are TGTGCCATCGGGGCCGGACTTCACGCAGTCTTC. V and J are TRBV10-3 and TRBJ2-1; D possibly uses TRBD1 or TRBD2 (5 bases each). The CDR3 contains 11 residues. Germline-derived CDR1 and CDR2 are ENHRY and SYGVKD.